Presented here are 20 T cell receptor beta chains from one specimen sequenced in a study of blood T cell repertoires in COVID-19. TCRdb keeps only in-frame clones here, not all; method: immunoSEQ multiplex PCR. The table includes about 81,000 clones, around 80% detected once. Source material: peripheral blood. These receptors came from a human donor in a cohort sampled during active COVID-19.

The chain is built from TRBV29-1 and TRBJ1-2, with TRBD1 matching over 8 bases. Trimming cost V 7 bases and J 4 bases; bases outside gene matches: 5. The germline V gene encodes CDR1 SQVTM and CDR2 ANQGSEA. This CDR3 is built from 12 residues. Here the CDR3 DNA reads TGCAGCGACCAGGGGGCCAGCTATGGCTACACCTTC. It encodes CSDQGASYGYTF.

The chain recombines TRBV20-1 with TRBJ2-7; 8 nucleotides line up with TRBD2. V lost 3 bases, J lost 1 base, and 8 bases stayed unmatched. The CDR3 length is 15 residues. Germline assignment: CDR1 DFQATT and CDR2 SNEGSKA (reference sequence). CDR3 sequence reads: CSASGLERGSYEQYF. In DNA form, the CDR3 reads TGCAGTGCTAGTGGCCTTGAGCGGGGGTCCTACGAGCAGTACTTC.

The chain recombines TRBV5-1 with TRBJ2-7, with 7 bases identical to TRBD2. CDR3 length equals 14 residues. Germline CDR1 SGHRS, CDR2 YFSETQ. V gave up 4 bases and J gave up 0 bases; unmatched junction bases: 4. CDR3: CASSGRDYSYEQYF. CDR3 DNA sequence: TGCGCCAGCAGCGGGAGGGACTACTCCTACGAGCAGTACTTC.

The chain uses TRBV7-2 and TRBJ2-6; D is undetermined. The ends were cut back, 5 bases at V and 2 bases at J, with 16 bases in the middle. This CDR3 comprises 17 residues. Germline CDR1 is SGHTA and CDR2 is FQGNSA. The CDR3 nucleotides are TGTGCCAGCAGCCCTCTCTCGGGTTCCACTGGGGCCAACGTCCTGACTTTC. As protein: CASSPLSGSTGANVLTF.

V and J are TRBV30 and TRBJ1-4; no reliable D call. The germline V gene has CDR1 GTSNPN and CDR2 SVGIG (reference sequence). V lost 2 bases and J 7 bases, leaving 11 bases between the germline ends. The CDR3 is made up of 13 amino acids. The CDR3: CAWSLQRVEKLFF. In DNA, the CDR3 is TGTGCCTGGAGTTTACAGAGAGTTGAAAAACTGTTTTTT.

The chain has TRBV5-1 and TRBJ1-5; unclear D gene. The CDR3 loop spans 16 amino acids. Germline CDR1 is SGHRS and CDR2 is YFSETQ. V lost 0 bases and J 0 bases, leaving 10 bases between the germline ends. The CDR3 here is CASSLGPGGSNQPQHF. The CDR3 nucleotides read TGCGCCAGCAGCTTGGGGCCCGGAGGTAGCAATCAGCCCCAGCATTTT.

There are a few counts of this clone. The genes are TRBV30 and TRBJ1-4; maybe TRBD1 (5 bases). The germline V gene has CDR1 GTSNPN and CDR2 SVGIG (reference sequence). The CDR3 sequence is 15 residues long. The ends were cut back, 1 base at V and 0 bases at J, with 9 bases in the middle. The CDR3 DNA sequence: TGTGCCTGGAGTGGGAAGGGGTCAACTAATGAAAAACTGTTTTTT. It codes for CAWSGKGSTNEKLFF.

This chain links TRBV11-2 with TRBJ2-5; 11 nucleotides line up with TRBD2. V shed 5 bases, J shed 2 bases, and the junction held 4 bases outside the gene matches. The germline gives CDR1 SGHAT, CDR2 FQNNGV. CDR3 length: 15 residues. CDR3 amino acids: CASSRLAGQQETQYF. The CDR3 DNA is TGTGCCAGCAGCCGACTAGCGGGGCAACAAGAGACCCAGTACTTC.

CDR3: CSVEGHGVTGELFF. For the CDR3, the DNA is TGCAGCGTTGAAGGTCACGGGGTCACCGGGGAGCTGTTTTTT. The V call is TRBV29-1, the J call TRBJ2-2; D perhaps matches TRBD2 (5 bases). The germline gives CDR1 SQVTM, CDR2 ANQGSEA. The length of the CDR3 is 14 residues. V lost 1 base and J 4 bases, leaving 10 bases between the germline ends.

The genes are TRBV7-9 and TRBJ1-1; 7 bases agree with TRBD1. CDR1 and CDR2 from the germline V gene are SEHNR and FQNEAQ (reference sequence). This CDR3 has 15 amino acids. V was pared by 5 bases and J by 1 base, with 7 bases of the junction left unmatched. CDR3 amino acids: CASSPQGVGNTEAFF. CDR3 coding DNA: TGTGCCAGCAGCCCTCAGGGGGTGGGGAACACTGAAGCTTTCTTT. The complete variable domain, with remaining parts taken from reference TRBV7-9 and TRBJ1-1, reads DTGVSQNPRHKITKRGQNVTFRCDPISEHNRLYWYRQTLGQGPEFLTYFQNEAQLEKSRLLSDRFSAERPKGSFSTLEIQRTEQGDSAMYLCASSPQGVGNTEAFFGQGTRLTVV.

This chain links TRBV25-1 with TRBJ2-7, with 8 bases matching TRBD1. With 3 bases clipped from V and 2 bases from J, the junction kept 3 bases outside the gene matches. From germline, CDR1 is MGHDK and CDR2 SYGVNS. This CDR3 is built from 14 residues. CDR3 sequence (DNA): TGTGCCAGCAGTGAGGAACAGGGGGCCTACGAGCAGTACTTC. This codes for CASSEEQGAYEQYF.

The chain has TRBV6-6 and TRBJ2-7; 10 bases map to TRBD1. CDR3 length: 15 amino acids. Germline trimming cut 8 bases from V and 5 bases from J; bases unmatched to any gene: 12. CDR1 is MNHNY, CDR2 SVGAGI, per germline (reference sequence). CDR3 bases: TGTGCCAGCCGCCGCGCCGGGACAGGGGACGACGAGCAGTACTTC. It yields the protein CASRRAGTGDDEQYF.

V and J are TRBV5-1 and TRBJ2-7; 7 bases fit TRBD1. The CDR3 is 15 amino acids. Trimming took 4 bases from V and 3 from J; bases not matched to a gene: 10. Germline V gene lookup returns CDR1 SGHRS and CDR2 YFSETQ. The CDR3 loop is CASSDSDRAFYEQYF. In DNA, the CDR3 is TGCGCCAGCAGCGATTCCGACAGGGCCTTCTACGAGCAGTACTTC.

The chain carries TRBV2 and TRBJ2-7; unclear D gene. Germline V gene lookup returns CDR1 SNHLY and CDR2 FYNNEI. The CDR3 loop spans 12 amino acids. V gave up 1 base and J gave up 6 bases, with 7 bases separating them. The CDR3 DNA reads as TGTGCCAGCAGTGAAGTGGGCCTCGAGCAGTACTTC. This gives the protein CASSEVGLEQYF.

The chain combines TRBV6-4 with TRBJ2-7; TRBD1 might be the D (5 bases). The CDR3 totals 15 residues. CDR1 and CDR2 from the germline V gene are MRHNA and SNTAGT. V was pared by 0 bases and J by 1 base, with 10 bases between. The CDR3 DNA reads TGTGCCAGCAGTGACTCCACAGGAGAGTCCTACGAGCAGTACTTC. Residues: CASSDSTGESYEQYF.

The chain links TRBV28 to TRBJ1-5, with 9 bases aligning to TRBD1. Germline lookup yields CDR1 MDHEN and CDR2 SYDVKM. V shed 5 bases, J shed 6 bases, and the junction held 8 bases outside the gene matches. The CDR3 loop spans 15 amino acids. The CDR3 nucleotides read TGTGCCAGCAGTGACCGGGACAGGGAGTTTCAGCCCCAGCATTTT. This gives the protein CASSDRDREFQPQHF.

This clone occurred once. The rearrangement uses TRBV7-2 and TRBJ2-5; D remains ambiguous. The CDR3 spans 16 residues. The V and J ends lost 2 bases and 1 base respectively, with 14 bases between them. Germline V gene data show CDR1 as SGHTA and CDR2 as FQGNSA. CDR3 sequence: CASSLFGRTFQETQYF. The CDR3 DNA reads TGTGCCAGCAGCTTATTTGGCCGAACCTTCCAAGAGACCCAGTACTTC.

The rearrangement joins TRBV9 to TRBJ2-7, with D hard to call. The CDR3 totals 17 residues. Germline CDR1 and CDR2: SGDLS and YYNGEE. Trimming shortened V by 4 bases and J by 5 bases, and 25 bases separated the two germline ends. The CDR3 sequence: CASSKEPDFVVRNEQYF. CDR3 DNA: TGTGCCAGCAGCAAGGAGCCCGACTTTGTAGTACGAAACGAGCAGTACTTC. The whole variable domain, remainder taken from reference TRBV9 and TRBJ2-7, is DSGVTQTPKHLITATGQRVTLRCSPRSGDLSVYWYQQSLDQGLQFLIQYYNGEERAKGNILERFSAQQFPDLHSELNLSSLELGDSALYFCASSKEPDFVVRNEQYFGPGTRLTVT.

This chain links TRBV6-5 with TRBJ1-2; 8 bases are shared with TRBD1. CDR3 size: 14 residues. V was pared by 0 bases and J by 7 bases, with 4 bases of the junction left unmatched. Germline assignment: CDR1 MNHEY and CDR2 SVGAGI. The CDR3 coding sequence is TGTGCCAGCAGTTACTCGGACAGGGCGGGTGGCTACACCTTC. This codes for CASSYSDRAGGYTF.

The chain links TRBV3-1 (or the pseudogene TRBV3-2) to TRBJ1-1, with 7 bases matching TRBD1. Trimming at V came to 4 bases and at J to 5 bases, leaving 16 bases not matched to a gene. Germline CDR1 is LGHDT and CDR2 is YNNKEL (reference sequence). The CDR3 sequence is 17 residues long. CDR3 nucleotide sequence: TGTGCCAGCAGCCGACTTTCCGGAGGGGACAGTTGGACTGAAGCTTTCTTT. Amino acid sequence: CASSRLSGGDSWTEAFF.